The 32 T cell receptor beta chains presented below share a single source sample, sequenced in a study of T cell responses to AZD1222 COVID-19 vaccine. Here immunoSEQ multiplex PCR was the method, and the copy in TCRdb shows in-frame clones only, minus some. Of over 100,000 clones in the sample, 89% were seen once. This specimen was peripheral blood, taken on day 0 of AZD1222 vaccination. These receptors all come from an adult in good health.

The chain recombines TRBV5-1 with TRBJ2-7; D is uncertain. CDR1 SGHRS and CDR2 YFSETQ come from the germline V gene. With 2 bases removed from V and 0 bases from J, the gap between germline ends came to 12 bases. The CDR3 spans 15 residues. CDR3 amino acids: CASSLHYGSSYEQYF. CDR3 coding DNA: TGCGCCAGCAGCTTACATTACGGCAGCTCCTACGAGCAGTACTTC. Complete variable domain (other parts from reference TRBV5-1 and TRBJ2-7): KAGVTQTPRYLIKTRGQQVTLSCSPISGHRSVSWYQQTPGQGLQFLFEYFSETQRNKGNFPGRFSGRQFSNSRSEMNVSTLELGDSALYLCASSLHYGSSYEQYFGPGTRLTVT.

This clone has just one count. The V call is TRBV7-9, the J call TRBJ1-3; no clear D. Germline V gives CDR1 SEHNR, CDR2 FQNEAQ (reference sequence). V was cut by 5 bases and J by 12 bases, with 20 bases left in between. The CDR3 runs to 14 residues. The CDR3 region has the DNA TGTGCCAGCAGCCGCCTGCCCCAGAATCCAGACATATATTTT. Its translation: CASSRLPQNPDIYF.

This clone is a singleton in its sample. This sequence joins TRBV6-5 and TRBJ2-7, with 10 bases matching TRBD2. Germline V gene lookup returns CDR1 MNHEY and CDR2 SVGAGI. J lost 4 bases, V lost 8 bases, and 5 bases had no gene match. CDR3 length: 13 amino acids. CDR3 sequence reads: CASGIAGGYEQYF. CDR3 DNA: TGTGCCAGCGGTATAGCGGGGGGTTACGAGCAGTACTTC.

The chain couples TRBV6-5 to TRBJ1-1, with no clear D. Deletions cut 8 bases from V and 1 base from J, with 11 bases between. The CDR3 has 13 residues. The germline V gene encodes CDR1 MNHEY and CDR2 SVGAGI. The CDR3 DNA is TGTGCCAGCTATGACTGGGAGAACACTGAAGCTTTCTTT. Translated, it gives CASYDWENTEAFF.

The V gene is TRBV11-2, the J gene TRBJ2-1; TRBD2 aligns across 8 bases. The germline V gene encodes CDR1 SGHAT and CDR2 FQNNGV. The CDR3 has 18 residues. The ends lost 3 bases at V and 0 bases at J; junction bases unmatched: 10. CDR3 bases: TGTGCCAGCAGCTTTTCCGCCCAAGCGGGGGCCTCCTACAATGAGCAGTTCTTC. Protein sequence: CASSFSAQAGASYNEQFF.

This clone has just one count. This rearrangement joins TRBV5-1 to TRBJ1-4; the D gene is possibly TRBD1 (5 bases). This CDR3 is 13 amino acids long. CDR1 SGHRS and CDR2 YFSETQ come from the germline V gene. Trimming cost V 7 bases and J 8 bases, with 15 bases left between them. The CDR3 coding sequence is TGCGCCAGCCGGAGGGGCTCAGGCGAAAAACTGTTTTTT. Translation gives CASRRGSGEKLFF.

The chain employs TRBV29-1 and TRBJ1-1; D uncertain. The CDR3 runs 11 residues. Trimming shortened V by 4 bases and J by 7 bases, and 10 bases separated the two germline ends. Germline-derived CDR1 and CDR2 are SQVTM and ANQGSEA. The CDR3 sequence is CSVVGYFEAFF. The CDR3 DNA reads as TGCAGCGTTGTTGGATACTTTGAAGCTTTCTTT.

The rearrangement uses TRBV15 and TRBJ2-7; 7 bases fit TRBD2. Germline-derived CDR1 and CDR2 are LNHNV and YYDKDF (reference sequence). This CDR3 region has 12 residues. V lost 0 bases to trimming and J lost 7 bases; unmatched junction nucleotides: 0. CDR3 loop: CATSRDSGEQYF. The CDR3 region has the DNA TGTGCCACCAGCAGAGATAGCGGGGAGCAGTACTTC.

The J gene is TRBJ2-2, the V gene TRBV19, with a possible D match to TRBD2 (5 bases). V lost 3 bases, J lost 7 bases, and 12 bases lay in between. This CDR3 region has 14 residues. CDR1 LNHDA and CDR2 SQIVND come from the germline V gene (reference sequence). The CDR3 spells CASSIPLAGGELFF. The CDR3 bases are TGTGCCAGTAGTATCCCCCTTGCGGGCGGGGAGCTGTTTTTT.

The rearrangement links TRBV18 to TRBJ1-4, with unresolved D. The V end lost 1 base, the J end lost 0 bases, and 9 bases lay between the germline ends. Germline V CDR1 and CDR2: KGHSH, LQKENI. The CDR3 is 16 amino acids. Here the CDR3 DNA reads TGTGCCAGCTCACCACGCCAGATAGCAACTAATGAAAAACTGTTTTTT. Its translation is CASSPRQIATNEKLFF. Filled out from reference TRBV18 and TRBJ1-4, the complete variable domain reads NAGVMQNPRHLVRRRGQEARLRCSPMKGHSHVYWYRQLPEEGLKFMVYLQKENIIDESGMPKERFSAEFPKEGPSILRIQQVVRGDSAAYFCASSPRQIATNEKLFFGSGTQLSVL.

The chain employs TRBV5-1 and TRBJ2-1; D may be TRBD2 (5 bases). Germline CDR1 is SGHRS and CDR2 is YFSETQ. This CDR3 region has 15 residues. Trimming took 2 bases from V and 6 from J, leaving 15 bases between them. The CDR3 loop reads CASSFPGLGSNEQFF. CDR3 nucleotide sequence: TGCGCCAGCAGCTTTCCGGGTCTAGGGAGCAATGAGCAGTTCTTC.

Turning to this clone: At one end, the junction sequence differs from germline, possibly due to a read error. The rearrangement uses TRBV6-1 and TRBJ2-3, with 7 bases fitting TRBD2. Germline CDR1 and CDR2: MNHNS and SASEGT. This CDR3 has 14 amino acids. The CDR3: CASRELAARDTQYF. The CDR3 DNA is TGTGCCAGCCGTGAGCTAGCGGCTCGGGATACGCAGTATTTT.

The CDR3 spells CASTRAPGEDEQFF. The CDR3 region has the DNA TGTGCCAGCACTCGGGCCCCGGGGGAGGATGAGCAGTTCTTC. The J gene is TRBJ2-1, the V gene TRBV5-5; D is possibly TRBD2 (6 bases). CDR1 is SGHKS and CDR2 is YYEKEE in the germline V gene (reference sequence). The CDR3 length is 14 residues. Trimming removed 6 bases from V and 8 bases from J, with 18 bases in between.

CDR3 sequence: CASRDRVFYEQYF. CDR3 in DNA: TGTGCCAGCAGGGACAGAGTTTTCTACGAGCAGTACTTC. The chain has TRBV5-8 and TRBJ2-7; a weak D match, TRBD1 (6 bases). This CDR3 comprises 13 residues. The V and J ends lost 5 bases and 3 bases respectively, with 12 bases between them. Germline lookup yields CDR1 SGHTS and CDR2 YDEGEE.

The rearrangement joins TRBV5-1 to TRBJ1-1; 8 nucleotides line up with TRBD1. CDR3 length: 15 amino acids. Germline CDR1 SGHRS, CDR2 YFSETQ. The V gene end was trimmed by 4 bases and the J gene end by 0 bases; junction bases not matched to a gene: 5. The CDR3 sequence: CASSPTTGVNTEAFF. Here the CDR3 DNA reads TGCGCCAGCAGCCCAACGACAGGGGTGAACACTGAAGCTTTCTTT.

The chain carries TRBV6-5 and TRBJ1-1; weak D call: TRBD1 (6 bases). The V and J ends lost 6 bases and 1 base respectively, with 12 bases between them. Germline-derived CDR1 and CDR2 are MNHEY and SVGAGI. The CDR3 length is 14 residues. The chain's CDR3 is CASSQGTSNTEAFF. CDR3 sequence (DNA): TGTGCCAGCAGCCAGGGGACGTCGAACACTGAAGCTTTCTTT.

This chain uses TRBV3-1 (or the pseudogene TRBV3-2) with TRBJ2-5; 9 nucleotides align to TRBD2. With V trimmed by 1 base and J by 5 bases, 8 bases remained unmatched. Germline assignment: CDR1 LGHDT and CDR2 YNNKEL (reference sequence). This CDR3 has 16 residues. The CDR3 DNA follows: TGTGCCAGCAGCCAAGGGAGCGGGGGGCTGGGGGAGACCCAGTACTTC. It is translated as CASSQGSGGLGETQYF.

The chain joins TRBV4-3 to TRBJ2-3; D gene unclear. Trimming took 0 bases from V and 2 from J, leaving 6 bases between them. The CDR3 length is 14 residues. The germline gives CDR1 LGHNA, CDR2 YSLEER. CDR3 DNA: TGCGCCAGCAGCCAAGATAGCCTCACAGATACGCAGTATTTT. Translating gives CASSQDSLTDTQYF.

In regard to this clone: One junction end disagrees with the germline gene, perhaps due to a read error. The chain has TRBV6-5 and TRBJ1-5; TRBD1 might be the D (6 bases). This CDR3 has 13 residues. Per germline, CDR1 MNHEY and CDR2 SVGAGI. In DNA form, the CDR3 reads TGTGCCAGCAGATTCGACAGGAATCGGCCCCAGCATTTT. Its protein product is CASRFDRNRPQHF.

The J gene is TRBJ1-1, the V gene TRBV27, with a tentative D call TRBD1 (6 bases). This CDR3 region has 15 residues. In germline, CDR1 is MNHEY, CDR2 SMNVEV (reference sequence). Trimming shortened V by 6 bases and J by 2 bases, and 16 bases separated the two germline ends. The CDR3 sequence is CASRNSGQINTEAFF. DNA of the CDR3: TGTGCCAGCAGAAATTCGGGACAAATAAACACTGAAGCTTTCTTT.

V gene TRBV5-6 combines with J gene TRBJ1-5; the D is unclear. From germline, CDR1 is SGHDT and CDR2 YYEEEE. V dropped 0 bases and J dropped 7 bases, with 5 bases sitting between them. The CDR3 spans 12 residues. CDR3 sequence reads: CASSLVPQPQHF. CDR3 sequence (DNA): TGTGCCAGCAGCTTGGTCCCCCAGCCCCAGCATTTT.

This sequence joins TRBV18 and TRBJ2-3; D perhaps matches TRBD2 (5 bases). The CDR3 extends over 14 amino acids. The V gene lost 3 bases and the J gene lost 4 bases, with 11 bases spanning the gap. CDR1 KGHSH and CDR2 LQKENI come from the germline V gene. CDR3 DNA sequence: TGTGCCAGCTCACCTCCAAGTAGCGCAGATACGCAGTATTTT. This translates into CASSPPSSADTQYF.

The chain carries TRBV12-3 or TRBV12-4 and TRBJ2-5; no definite D call. Between the trimmed V and J ends, which lost 6 bases and 7 bases, there was a span of 12 bases. CDR3 length: 12 amino acids. The CDR3 protein is CASRWAFGTQYF. CDR3 in DNA: TGTGCCAGCAGGTGGGCCTTTGGGACCCAGTACTTC.

The chain carries TRBV3-1 (or the pseudogene TRBV3-2) and TRBJ2-2; 10 bases map to TRBD2. Germline CDR1 is LGHDT and CDR2 is YNNKEL (reference sequence). This CDR3 contains 17 residues. J gave up 4 bases and V 1 base, and 6 bases lay outside the gene matches. Here the CDR3 reads CASSQGLAGVSTGELFF. The DNA of the CDR3 is TGTGCCAGCAGCCAAGGGCTAGCGGGGGTTAGCACCGGGGAGCTGTTTTTT.

About this clone itself: Additional DNA sequences in this sample encode the identical CDR3. The chain carries TRBV7-9 and TRBJ2-1; D is undetermined. Germline loops: CDR1 SEHNR, CDR2 FQNEAQ (reference sequence). The ends were cut back, 1 base at V and 7 bases at J, with 5 bases in the middle. CDR3 length: 12 amino acids. For the CDR3, the DNA is TGTGCCAGCAGCTTAGTGAGTAATGAGCAGTTCTTC. Its protein is CASSLVSNEQFF.

This chain uses TRBV7-9 with TRBJ2-5; D gene ambiguous. V shed 3 bases and J shed 7 bases, with 12 bases lying between them. The CDR3 has 13 amino acids. Germline-derived CDR1 and CDR2 are SEHNR and FQNEAQ (reference sequence). CDR3 sequence: CASSFAGKMTQYF. CDR3 sequence (DNA): TGTGCCAGCAGCTTCGCAGGCAAGATGACCCAGTACTTC.

The chain uses TRBV6-8 and TRBJ1-3; the D is unclear. This CDR3 is 15 amino acids long. Germline V lookup: CDR1 MNHGY, CDR2 SAAAGT. Trimming shortened V by 2 bases and J by 4 bases, and 12 bases separated the two germline ends. CDR3 DNA sequence: TGTGCCAGCAGTTACAAGGTTGTTTGGGGAAACACCATATATTTT. Translation: CASSYKVVWGNTIYF.

V is TRBV19 and J is TRBJ1-1; D may be TRBD1 (5 bases). The CDR3 is 14 residues long. Germline V gene sequence: CDR1 LNHDA, CDR2 SQIVND (reference sequence). Trimming took off 6 bases at V and 4 bases at J, with 15 bases between the two ends. For the CDR3, the DNA is TGTGCCAGTAGCGAGGAGGGGTGGGGCACTGAAGCTTTCTTT. Residues: CASSEEGWGTEAFF.

This clone appeared once. J is TRBJ2-3 and V is TRBV5-8, with D unresolved. Between the trimmed V and J ends, which lost 4 bases and 5 bases, there was a span of 17 bases. The V gene's germline CDR1 is SGHTS and CDR2 YDEGEE. This CDR3 has 15 amino acids. CDR3 sequence reads: CASSGLRSWKDTQYF. CDR3 nucleotides: TGTGCCAGCAGCGGGCTAAGGAGCTGGAAAGATACGCAGTATTTT. Filled out from reference TRBV5-8 and TRBJ2-3, the complete variable domain reads EAGVTQSPTHLIKTRGQQATLRCSPISGHTSVYWYQQALGLGLQFLLWYDEGEERNRGNFPPRFSGRQFPNYSSELNVNALELEDSALYLCASSGLRSWKDTQYFGPGTRLTVL.

This clone was counted a few times. This CDR3 is CASSAGPYSNQPQHF. The CDR3 bases are TGTGCCAGCAGCGCGGGCCCGTATAGCAATCAGCCCCAGCATTTT. The chain recombines TRBV11-2 with TRBJ1-5; D unclear. The CDR3 consists of 15 residues. V lost 5 bases, J lost 0 bases, and 11 bases lay in between. Looked up from germline, CDR1 is SGHAT and CDR2 is FQNNGV.

The rearrangement uses TRBV20-1 and TRBJ1-2; D remains unclear. The CDR3 is 10 residues long. Germline loops: CDR1 DFQATT, CDR2 SNEGSKA (reference sequence). Trimming left V 1 base short and J 8 bases short, with 5 bases between. Here the CDR3 DNA reads TGCAGTGCTAGAGGGCAGGGCTACACCTTC. Translating it yields CSARGQGYTF.

This clone has a handful of counts. The chain recombines TRBV6-5 with TRBJ2-2; no reliable D call. The CDR3 sequence is 16 residues long. Trimming shortened V by 0 bases and J by 0 bases, and 8 bases separated the two germline ends. The germline V gene has CDR1 MNHEY and CDR2 SVGAGI. The CDR3 DNA reads as TGTGCCAGCAGTTACTCGAGACGTACGAACACCGGGGAGCTGTTTTTT. Residues: CASSYSRRTNTGELFF.